This is a list of T cell receptor beta chains from one sample in a study of metastatic and nonmetastatic thyroid tumors. TCRdb reprocessed the PCR reads using MiXCR. The data contain about 21,000 clones, around 20% of them singletons. The sequenced sample consisted of blood. Receptor source: a male donor with papillary thyroid cancer or a benign thyroid nodule (not recorded which). Some clones in this sample may be carry-over from other donors' samples. The CDR3 runs from the conserved cysteine through the conserved F or W. Fields, in order: clone size, V gene, J gene, D gene, CDR3 protein, CDR3 DNA. D genes are given only for firm matches. Only part of the rows carry a size: once, few, many, or a class if the clone is expanded.

size: many; V: TRBV6-1; J: TRBJ2-1; D: TRBD2; CDR3: CASWGGTSAYNEQFF; DNA: TGTGCCAGCTGGGGGGGGACTAGCGCCTACAATGAGCAGTTCTTC
size: many; V: TRBV5-4; J: TRBJ2-3; D: NA; CDR3: CASSFQVTDTQYF; DNA: TGTGCCAGCAGCTTCCAGGTCACAGATACGCAGTATTTT
size: many; V: TRBV6-6; J: TRBJ2-7; D: TRBD2; CDR3: CASSYASGSYEQYF; DNA: TGTGCCAGCAGTTACGCTAGCGGGTCGTACGAGCAGTACTTC
size: NA; V: TRBV20-1; J: TRBJ2-1; D: TRBD2; CDR3: CVIAGLAVNEQFF; DNA: TGCGTAATCGCAGGACTAGCGGTCAATGAGCAGTTCTTC
size: many; V: TRBV19; J: TRBJ2-4; D: NA; CDR3: CASSIRGARGAKNIQYF; DNA: TGTGCCAGTAGTATAAGGGGGGCCCGGGGAGCCAAAAACATTCAGTACTTC
size: NA; V: TRBV15; J: TRBJ2-1; D: NA; CDR3: CATSRGGTRGMNEQFF; DNA: TGTGCCACCAGCAGAGGCGGAACTAGGGGGATGAATGAGCAGTTCTTC
size: many; V: TRBV3-1; J: TRBJ1-2; D: TRBD1; CDR3: CASSQDPDRVGYGYTF; DNA: TGTGCCAGCAGCCAAGACCCAGACAGGGTAGGCTATGGCTACACCTTC
size: few; V: TRBV6-1; J: TRBJ1-2; D: NA; CDR3: CASSDLNYGYTF; DNA: TGTGCCAGCAGTGATCTTAACTATGGCTACACCTTC
size: many; V: TRBV7-9; J: TRBJ1-1; D: TRBD1; CDR3: CASSFTGDTEAFF; DNA: TGTGCCAGCAGCTTTACAGGGGACACTGAAGCTTTCTTT
size: few; V: TRBV28; J: TRBJ2-7; D: NA; CDR3: CASSFRLDHLTYEQYF; DNA: TGTGCCAGCAGTTTCCGACTAGATCACTTAACCTACGAGCAGTACTTC
size: many; V: TRBV6-4; J: TRBJ2-2; D: NA; CDR3: CASSGRDTGELFF; DNA: TGTGCCAGCAGTGGTCGGGACACCGGGGAGCTGTTTTTT
size: NA; V: TRBV20-1; J: TRBJ2-3; D: TRBD2; CDR3: CSARAAGTTSDFMDTQYF; DNA: TGCAGTGCTAGAGCTGCGGGAACTACTAGCGATTTTATGGATACGCAGTATTTT
size: many; V: TRBV20-1; J: TRBJ2-2; D: TRBD2; CDR3: CSASSGESDTGELFF; DNA: TGCAGTGCAAGTAGCGGGGAATCGGACACCGGGGAGCTGTTTTTT
size: NA; V: TRBV29-1; J: TRBJ2-3; D: NA; CDR3: CSVVSLANTQYF; DNA: TGCAGCGTTGTAAGCCTGGCGAATACGCAGTATTTT
size: NA; V: TRBV4-1; J: TRBJ2-7; D: TRBD2; CDR3: CASSQVWSGSAYEQYF; DNA: TGCGCCAGCAGCCAAGTGTGGAGCGGGAGTGCCTACGAGCAGTACTTC
size: many; V: TRBV24-1; J: TRBJ1-5; D: TRBD1; CDR3: CATSDSTGVAQPQHF; DNA: TGTGCCACCAGTGACTCTACAGGGGTGGCTCAGCCCCAGCATTTT
size: NA; V: TRBV5-1; J: TRBJ2-2; D: NA; CDR3: CASSSSVATGELFF; DNA: TGCGCCAGCAGCTCTAGCGTCGCCACCGGGGAGCTGTTTTTT